This is a list of T cell receptor beta chains from one sample in a study of CD8 T cell repertoires and HIV-1 epitope variants. These receptors are not linked to any known antigen. The assay was immunoSEQ multiplex PCR, and TCRdb's table has in-frame clones only and misses some. This sample has about 5,000 clones, with approximately 70% found just once. What was sequenced was cultured CD8+ T cells derived from PBMCs. Source of these receptors: a male donor with HIV. Both conserved end residues are part of each CDR3. A D gene is named only where the DNA matches it firmly. A clone size is listed for some rows: how often the clone was seen (once, few, many), or a class if it is expanded.

.	TRBV27	TRBJ1-5	medium-sized	CASSLDGDSNQPQHF	TGTGCCAGCAGTTTAGACGGAGATAGCAATCAGCCCCAGCATTTT
.	TRBV11-2	TRBJ2-7	.	CASQWSSYEQYF	TGTGCCAGCCAATGGTCTTCCTACGAGCAGTACTTC
TRBD1	TRBV13	TRBJ1-3	medium-sized	CASSPDRDGRNTIYF	TGTGCCAGCAGCCCTGACAGGGACGGGCGAAACACCATATATTTT
TRBD1	TRBV19	TRBJ2-5	.	CASVGRPGTGGRETQYF	TGTGCCAGTGTAGGGCGGCCCGGGACAGGGGGCCGAGAGACCCAGTACTTC
.	TRBV28	TRBJ1-1	few	CASSETRDNGEAFF	TGTGCCAGCAGTGAGACCAGGGATAACGGTGAAGCTTTCTTT
.	TRBV11-2	TRBJ2-1	.	CASSLGRTTGFNEQFF	TGTGCCAGCAGCTTAGGACGGACAACTGGTTTCAATGAGCAGTTCTTC
.	TRBV5-2	TRBJ1-2	once	CASKLYRERKTHGYTF	TGTGCCAGCAAATTATACAGAGAGCGAAAGACCCATGGCTACACCTTC
TRBD1	TRBV19	TRBJ1-5	.	CASSRGTGFSSSNQPQHF	TGTGCCAGTAGTCGTGGGACAGGGTTTTCCTCTAGCAATCAGCCCCAGCATTTT
.	TRBV30	TRBJ1-1	.	CAWSAITDTNTEAFF	TGTGCCTGGAGCGCCATAACGGACACGAACACTGAAGCTTTCTTT
TRBD1	TRBV4-3	TRBJ2-6	once	CASSQRQGRSGANVLTF	TGCGCCAGCAGCCAAAGACAGGGGAGGTCTGGGGCCAACGTCCTGACTTTC
.	TRBV5-4	TRBJ2-3	.	CASSLRSDTQYF	TGTGCCAGCAGCTTAAGGTCAGATACGCAGTATTTT
TRBD1	TRBV4-2	TRBJ1-2	few	CASSQVRDSYGYTF	TGTGCCAGCAGCCAAGTGAGGGACAGCTATGGCTACACCTTC
.	TRBV6-4	TRBJ1-2	.	CASSVEPGQSYGYTF	TGTGCCAGCAGTGTCGAGCCGGGACAAAGCTATGGCTACACCTTC
.	TRBV28	TRBJ1-4	.	CASSLPTGEKLFF	TGTGCCAGCAGTTTACCCACAGGGGAAAAACTGTTTTTT
.	TRBV30	TRBJ1-1	few	CAWSVEGNTEAFF	TGTGCCTGGAGTGTAGAGGGAAACACTGAAGCTTTCTTT
.	TRBV7-6	TRBJ2-7	few	CASSPGVGYEQYF	TGTGCCAGCAGTCCGGGGGTGGGCTACGAGCAGTACTTC
TRBD1	TRBV19	TRBJ2-7	few	CASSRGTGPGEQYF	TGTGCCAGTAGTAGAGGGACAGGGCCTGGCGAGCAGTACTTC
TRBD1	TRBV7-8	TRBJ2-5	.	CASSSRQGARATQYF	TGTGCCAGCAGCTCAAGACAGGGGGCAAGGGCTACCCAGTACTTC
TRBD2	TRBV5-4	TRBJ2-1	.	CASSLPGGIYNEQFF	TGTGCCAGCAGCCTCCCGGGGGGGATTTACAATGAGCAGTTCTTC
.	TRBV6-5	TRBJ2-7	.	CASSPAPGEQYF	TGTGCCAGCAGTCCGGCCCCGGGCGAGCAGTACTTC
TRBD2	TRBV10-1	TRBJ2-7	few	CASSGDYFYEQYF	TGCGCCAGCAGTGGGGACTATTTTTACGAGCAGTACTTC
TRBD1	TRBV4-3	TRBJ1-1	few	CASSQGTGEAEAFF	TGCGCCAGCAGCCAGGGGACAGGAGAGGCTGAAGCTTTCTTT
.	TRBV19	TRBJ1-1	.	CASSSAVNTEAFF	TGTGCCAGTAGTTCGGCCGTGAACACTGAAGCTTTCTTT
TRBD2	TRBV7-9	TRBJ2-3	.	CASSPSGNTDTQYF	TGTGCCAGCAGCCCGAGCGGGAACACAGATACGCAGTATTTT
TRBD1	TRBV19	TRBJ2-5	.	CASSGTGATETQYF	TGTGCCAGTAGCGGGACAGGGGCGACGGAGACCCAGTACTTC
.	TRBV25-1	TRBJ1-3	.	CASSDFGSSGNTIYF	TGTGCCAGCAGTGATTTTGGCAGCTCTGGAAACACCATATATTTT
.	TRBV5-4	TRBJ2-5	.	CATPSGDQYF	TGTGCCACCCCCAGCGGAGACCAGTACTTC
.	TRBV6-6	TRBJ1-6	once	CASSYPEGDSPLHF	TGTGCCAGCAGTTACCCGGAGGGGGATTCACCCCTCCACTTT
.	TRBV28	TRBJ1-2	.	CASSFGQGYYGYTF	TGTGCCAGCAGTTTCGGTCAGGGGTACTATGGCTACACCTTC
.	TRBV4-2	TRBJ2-7	.	CASSLEWSSYEQYF	TGTGCCAGCAGCTTGGAATGGAGCTCCTACGAGCAGTACTTC
.	TRBV11-3	TRBJ2-3	.	CASSRREGVGDTQYF	TGTGCCAGCAGCCGAAGAGAGGGAGTGGGAGATACGCAGTATTTT
TRBD1	TRBV6-5	TRBJ2-7	.	CASGQGQSYEQYF	TGTGCCAGCGGCCAGGGACAGTCCTACGAGCAGTACTTC
.	TRBV7-3	TRBJ1-1	.	CASSLTGSGEKSLEAFF	TGTGCCAGCAGCTTAACTGGATCGGGGGAGAAAAGTCTTGAAGCTTTCTTT
.	TRBV9	TRBJ1-3	.	CASDSGGRGNTIYF	TGTGCCAGCGACTCGGGGGGACGTGGAAACACCATATATTTT
.	TRBV19	TRBJ1-1	medium-sized	CASSIGGAALEAFF	TGTGCCAGTAGTATTGGCGGGGCAGCCCTTGAAGCTTTCTTT
.	TRBV6-5	TRBJ1-1	.	CASSPLREDTEAFF	TGTGCCAGCAGTCCACTCCGGGAAGACACTGAAGCTTTCTTT
.	TRBV2	TRBJ2-7	few	CASRGTPYNEQYF	TGTGCCAGCAGAGGGACACCCTATAACGAGCAGTACTTC
TRBD2	TRBV5-8	TRBJ2-3	few	CASSPTSGKDTDTQYF	TGTGCCAGCAGCCCCACTAGCGGGAAAGATACAGATACGCAGTATTTT
TRBD2	TRBV7-9	TRBJ2-1	few	CASSLAGVHYNEQFF	TGTGCCAGCAGCTTGGCGGGAGTACACTACAATGAGCAGTTCTTC
TRBD1	TRBV5-4	TRBJ2-7	.	CASSSDRDYEQYF	TGTGCCAGCAGCTCAGACAGGGATTACGAGCAGTACTTC